The sample holds a few counts of the clone carrying this TCR beta chain. Its antigen is unidentified. The data were obtained in a study of CD8 T cells in Susac syndrome. The V end lost 6 bases, the J end lost 2 bases, and 13 bases lay between the germline ends. The CDR3 has 14 residues. Germline values: CDR1 KGHSH, CDR2 LQKENI. Study results and caveats: The number of individuals included in the study's TCR sequencing and HLA analysis was acknowledged as relatively small.

Sequencing of TCR beta was performed on blood CD8+ and CD4+ T cells. While serving as controls, healthy donors were matched for age and sex. Negative isolation was applied to CD8+ and CD4+ T cells, and FACS enrichment was applied to TEMRA cells. The RNA input was roughly 0.5 to 1 ug, and it was reverse transcribed with random hexamers. TCRdb analysed the immunoSEQ multiplex PCR reads with MiXCR anew, one entry per CDR3 protein. This table has around 130,000 distinct CDR3 sequences, 90% to 95% appearing once. Sequenced: CD4+ T cells from PBMCs. The clonotype was recovered from a human donor in good health. The chain recombines TRBV18 with TRBJ2-5; D might be TRBD2 (6 bases). The CDR3 DNA follows: TGTGCCAGCTCTCCTCCGGGACTGCAAGAGACCCAGTACTTC. Its translation: CASSPPGLQETQYF.